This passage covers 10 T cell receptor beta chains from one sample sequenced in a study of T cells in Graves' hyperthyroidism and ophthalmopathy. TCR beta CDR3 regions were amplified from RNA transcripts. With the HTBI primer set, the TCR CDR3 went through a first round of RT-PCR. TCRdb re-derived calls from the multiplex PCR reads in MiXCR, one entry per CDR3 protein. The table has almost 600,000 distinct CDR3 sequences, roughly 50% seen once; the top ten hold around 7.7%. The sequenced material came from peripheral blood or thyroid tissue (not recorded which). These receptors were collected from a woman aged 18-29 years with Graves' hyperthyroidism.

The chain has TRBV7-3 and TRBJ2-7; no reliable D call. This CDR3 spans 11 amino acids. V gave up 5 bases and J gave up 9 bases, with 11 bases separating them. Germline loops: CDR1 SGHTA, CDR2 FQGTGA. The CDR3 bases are TGTGCCAGCAGCCCTGACACCGGGCAGTACTTC. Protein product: CASSPDTGQYF. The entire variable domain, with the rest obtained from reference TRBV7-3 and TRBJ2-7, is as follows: GAGVSQTPSNKVTEKGKYVELRCDPISGHTALYWYRQSLGQGPEFLIYFQGTGAADDSGLPNDRFFAVRPEGSVSTLKIQRTERGDSAVYLCASSPDTGQYFGPGTRLTVT.

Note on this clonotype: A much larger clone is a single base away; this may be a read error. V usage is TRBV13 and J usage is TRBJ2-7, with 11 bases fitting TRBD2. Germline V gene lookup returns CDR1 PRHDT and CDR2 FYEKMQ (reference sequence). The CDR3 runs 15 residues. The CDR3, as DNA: TGTGCCAGCGGCTTGTTTGGACTAGCGGGTTACGAGCAGTACTTC. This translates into CASGLFGLAGYEQYF.

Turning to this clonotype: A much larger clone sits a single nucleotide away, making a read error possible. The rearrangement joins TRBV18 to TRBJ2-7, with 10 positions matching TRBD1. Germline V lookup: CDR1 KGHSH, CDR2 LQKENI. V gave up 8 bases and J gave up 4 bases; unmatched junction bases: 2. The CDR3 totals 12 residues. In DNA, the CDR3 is TGTGCCAGCGGGGACAGGGGATACGAGCAGTACTTC. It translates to CASGDRGYEQYF.

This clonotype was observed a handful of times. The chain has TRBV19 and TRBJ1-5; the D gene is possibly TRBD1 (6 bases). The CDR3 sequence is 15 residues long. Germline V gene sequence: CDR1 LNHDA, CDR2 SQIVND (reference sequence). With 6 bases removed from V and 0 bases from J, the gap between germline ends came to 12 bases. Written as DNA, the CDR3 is TGTGCCAGTAGCGACGGGACATATAGCAATCAGCCCCAGCATTTT. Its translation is CASSDGTYSNQPQHF.

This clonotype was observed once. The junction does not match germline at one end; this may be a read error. CDR3 residues: CAASSPPDRTYEQYF. For the CDR3, the DNA is TGTGCCGCCAGCAGCCCTCCGGACCGGACCTACGAGCAGTACTTC. The chain employs TRBV15 and TRBJ2-7; D is unclear. Germline CDR1 and CDR2: LNHNV and YYDKDF (reference sequence). The CDR3 spans 15 residues.

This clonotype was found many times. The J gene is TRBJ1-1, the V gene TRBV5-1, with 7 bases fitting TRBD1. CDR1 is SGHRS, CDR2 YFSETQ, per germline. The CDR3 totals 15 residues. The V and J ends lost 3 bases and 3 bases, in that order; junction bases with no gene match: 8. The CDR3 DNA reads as TGCGCCAGCAGCTCACTACAGGGGTTAGACACTGAAGCTTTCTTT. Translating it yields CASSSLQGLDTEAFF.

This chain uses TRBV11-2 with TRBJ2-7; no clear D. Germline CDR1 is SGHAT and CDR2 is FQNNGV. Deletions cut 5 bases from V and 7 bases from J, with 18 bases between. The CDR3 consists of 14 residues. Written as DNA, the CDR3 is TGTGCCAGCAGCCCCGGGTCTAGGACGGATGAGCAGTACTTC. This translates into CASSPGSRTDEQYF.

The CDR3 is CASSLGGSYTEAFF. As DNA, the CDR3 is TGCGCCAGCAGCTTGGGGGGATCGTACACTGAAGCTTTCTTT. The V gene is TRBV5-1, the J gene TRBJ1-1; no clear D gene. The CDR3 consists of 14 residues. Deletions cut 0 bases from V and 3 bases from J, with 9 bases between. The germline gives CDR1 SGHRS, CDR2 YFSETQ.

The CDR3 here is CAITGLSHPNVLTF. For the CDR3, the DNA is TGTGCCATCACTGGGCTAAGTCACCCAAACGTCCTGACTTTC. The V call is TRBV10-3, the J call TRBJ2-6; no definite D call. Trimming removed 7 bases at V and 10 bases at J, with 17 bases between. CDR1 is ENHRY and CDR2 is SYGVKD in the germline V gene. The CDR3 extends over 14 amino acids.

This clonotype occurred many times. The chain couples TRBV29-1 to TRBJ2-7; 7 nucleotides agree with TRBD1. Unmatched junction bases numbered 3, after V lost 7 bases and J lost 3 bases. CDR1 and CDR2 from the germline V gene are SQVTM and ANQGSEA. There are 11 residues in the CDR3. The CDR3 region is CSGRDSYEQYF. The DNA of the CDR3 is TGCAGCGGCCGGGACAGCTACGAGCAGTACTTC.